This TCR beta chain is from a study of cytomegalovirus exposure and HLA in healthy donors (dated by TCRdb to 2017 to 2019). With regard to the full study: In an earlier analysis of 450 to 750 of the donors, 276 Gb of sequence data and 90 million to 120 million unique TCR beta sequences from about 190 million T cells were reported. An early release that covered about 600 HLA-typed donors contained approximately 300 gigabases of sequencing data and 65 million to 100 million unique TCR sequences. The genetic ancestry cluster associated with self-reported Caucasian donors included about 84% of the 300 to 450 genotyped donors. The aim of the study was to test whether cataloging public T cell receptors could identify signatures of past pathogen exposure. The study used immunosequencing to profile the T cell repertoires of several hundred subjects and linked those repertoires to cytomegalovirus serostatus. A separate validation cohort of over a hundred different subjects was used in addition to the roughly 620-subject first cohort. To predict cytomegalovirus infection status, the study brought together high-throughput TCR immunosequencing, statistical association of individual TCRs with disease status, and machine learning. In a later analysis, previously published TCR beta repertoires from several hundred donors were re-analyzed and high-resolution HLA genotyping was added so that TCR occurrence patterns could be studied. The later analysis used no new phenotypic data to find candidate immune exposures, relying instead on TCR beta sequences and their occurrence across donors. An earlier analysis of 587 of the donors used high-throughput TCR beta sequencing to judge whether each TCR beta V gene segment behaved as functional or pseudogenic. Donor age, sex, ethnicity and CMV serostatus were collected together with the repertoire data. Genome-wide SNP genotypes for about 55% of the 666 donors were used in a later genetic analysis, which treated that subset as a discovery cohort. Every repertoire in the discovery cohort had been generated on one and the same sequencing platform. Both class I and class II loci were covered by HLA typing, at four-digit resolution. Typing coverage varied by locus: 629-630 donors for A, B, C, DRB1 and DQB1; approximately 560 for DQA1; approximately 610 for DPA1; around 450 for DPB1. A handful of DR-DQ haplotypes were handled as single units for association and clustering because linkage in the cohort was strong. Across approximately 400 genotyped donors of the cohort, an average of roughly 250,000 unique TCR beta nucleotide sequences per donor were sequenced, and around 19% of those sequences were non-productive.

To note about this clone: This receptor's antigen is unknown. There are no base qualities to consult, and no much larger clone falls within one base.

The germline V gene supplies CDR1 MDHEN and CDR2 SYDVKM. From the cysteine through the phenylalanine, the CDR3 covers 13 amino acids. Only the CDR3 portion is preserved as DNA: 39 bases, with reading frame beginning at the first base. The germline ends are 9 bases apart after V is trimmed by 7 bases and J by 2 bases. The protocol used for the library was the immunoSEQ multiplex PCR assay. For the multiplex PCR, a mixture combining 60 forward primers for TCR Vbeta segments and 13 reverse primers for TCR Jbeta segments was used. A multiplex PCR assay on genomic DNA amplified the CDR3 region of rearranged TCR beta genes. Amplified TCR beta libraries were sequenced as 87-base-pair reads on the Illumina HiSeq System. In the authors' own workflow: A later analysis tallied about 77 million unique TCR beta chains across the 700 or so repertoires, and 10 million to 11 million of those chains were shared by two or more donors. A nearest-neighbor algorithm error-corrected the raw reads and collapsed the reads into unique sequences, merging closely related sequences to remove PCR and sequencing errors. Alignment of CDR3 sequences to IMGT reference sequences was used to assign V, D and J gene segments. For a sequence to be retained, at least a six-nucleotide match to both a V gene segment and a J gene segment was required. Rearrangements were classified as productive when the CDR3 lacked stop codons and remained in frame with V and J, and all other rearrangements were classified as non-productive. CDR3 was defined by IMGT convention, running from the second conserved V-encoded cysteine to the conserved J-encoded phenylalanine. The earlier analysis of about 640 of the donors excluded any sequence lacking an unambiguous match to a single V gene segment. In an earlier analysis of 587 of the donors, V segments were called functional above 56.7% productive rearrangements and were called segregating when the between-donor standard deviation exceeded 5%. To diagnose cytomegalovirus status from the catalog of TCR beta chain sequences, a statistical classification framework was built. In a later analysis, TCR nucleotide sequences were compared against IMGT/GENE-DB human TR gene sequences so that V and J genes could be assigned. The TCRdist pipeline was used in a later analysis to assign CDR3 sequences and most-parsimonious VDJ recombination scenarios. In a later analysis, each TCR beta chain was defined by its CDR3 amino acid sequence together with its V-gene family, and reads without a unique V-gene family were excluded. A later analysis removed roughly 590 highly shared, low-generation-probability nucleotide sequences to deal with suspected cross-contamination and a sequencing artifact. A later analysis calculated a clonal expansion index for each public chain from normalized within-repertoire ranks of inferred template counts. Generation probabilities in a later analysis came from a VDJ recombination model fitted to out-of-frame rearrangements, and those results were checked against IGoR. In a later analysis, TCR-TCR, TCR-HLA and TCR-CMV co-occurrence was scored with hypergeometric tests, and a repertoire-size bias correction was applied to TCR pairs. A later analysis estimated false discovery rates by permuting HLA or CMV assignments 20 times. In a later analysis, co-occurring TCRs were grouped using DBSCAN, and TCRdist sequence similarity was added for clustering within HLA-allele-positive subsets. Co-occurrence clustering excluded repertoires with fewer than 30,000 or more than 120,000 public chains, plus five with anomalous nucleotide sharing. Entries here come from immuneACCESS through TCRdb and include only in-frame sequences with V and J called. Some clones fail to appear in such tables; in the studies checked, an unresolved V gene covers under half of the shortfall, and the cause of the remainder is unknown. V and J calls and clone size come straight from that table; D and trimming were deduced from the DNA. This sample holds about 120,000 clones; about three fifths were observed only once. Of the sample, approximately 8% is held by the ten largest clones.

The cohort was made up of about 610 healthy bone marrow donors. All cohort members were sampled while nominally healthy, although unrecorded immune exposures were likely present. The donor tested CMV seropositive, placing the donor among the roughly 300 seropositive members of the cohort. A peripheral blood sample was provided by each donor, and peripheral blood mononuclear cells were used for TCR beta sequencing. Genomic DNA extraction from the blood cell samples was performed with the Qiagen DNeasy Blood Extraction Kit. Summary of the overall study and its limitations: It was suggested by the authors that the approach could potentially be generalized to other disease states and immunological phenotypes. In an earlier analysis of 500 to 650 of the donors, most TCR beta V segments appeared in productive rearrangements about 90% or about 30% of the time, broadly matching IMGT annotations. Specific HLA alleles were associated with 16,951 TCR beta sequences at a false discovery rate of 0.05 in a later analysis. The study listed 170 or so TCR beta chains as associated with cytomegalovirus. Because counts were too low, about 15 rarely observed V segments, including chromosome 9 orphons, were left out of the earlier analysis of a few hundred of the donors. In vitro tests confirmed that three of the cytomegalovirus-associated TCR beta chains recognize cytomegalovirus antigens. CMV serostatus was the only immune exposure information available for the cohort. Presence/absence analyses assumed roughly uniform sequencing depth across donors, an assumption that may not hold. In a later genetic analysis, a missense DCLRE1C variant was associated with V-gene and J-gene trimming of TCR beta chains, and the association was replicated in an independent cohort. The 87-base-pair reads could not distinguish some IMGT-functional V segments, including TRBV6-2 and TRBV6-3, so those segments were excluded. The sequencing pipeline was judged likely to have produced a cluster of highly shared sequence variants as a technical artifact. HLA typing was unavailable for some donors at each locus, so association tests used only the typed subset. In a later analysis, the rate of TCR association differed among HLA loci, with DRB1 alleles having the most associated TCRs and HLA-C alleles having the fewest. Only TCR beta chains were sequenced in this cohort, and the absence of alpha or paired-chain data limited detectable features. Most CMV-associated TCR beta chains appeared to be HLA-restricted in a later analysis, and the HLA associations seemed to be driven largely by CMV exposure. A later analysis reported that several top co-occurrence clusters appeared linked to parvovirus B19, influenza, CMV and Epstein-Barr virus. A further reported finding was that TCR beta sequences accurately predicted the HLA-A and HLA-B alleles for most subjects in the first cohort. Linkage disequilibrium might explain the correlated functional status among segregating V segments, but an unknown experimental factor could not be ruled out. When HLA alleles, especially DR and DQ, strongly co-occurred, TCR associations were difficult to assign to individual alleles. A later genetic analysis reported fewer N-insertions in productive TCRs among donors in an Asian-associated ancestry cluster than the 666-donor mean. Most TCR sequences were seen in very few donors, while some public TCRs were found in many individuals. Cytomegalovirus status was reported to be diagnosed by the classifier with high specificity and sensitivity in both the original and validation cohorts. In a later analysis, HLA-associated TCR beta chains showed more clonal expansion and lower generation probabilities than non-associated chains that were equally common.

The clonotype comes from a woman aged 40 to 50 in good health and CMV-seropositive. The sample taken for sequencing was PBMCs. The chain employs TRBV28 and TRBJ2-1; the D gene is possibly TRBD2, with 5 bases matching. For the CDR3, the sequence is CASNGITYNEQFF. The nucleotide sequence reads TGTGCCAGCAACGGGATCACCTACAATGAGCAGTTCTTC.